This is a list of T cell receptor beta chains from one sample in a study of blood T cell repertoires in COVID-19. Profiled with immunoSEQ multiplex PCR; TCRdb holds only in-frame clones, not every one. The profile shows 95,000 to 150,000 clones, approximately 87% of them singletons. What was sequenced was peripheral blood. These receptors came from a man aged 60-69 years with acute or convalescent COVID-19. CDR3s include the opening cysteine and the closing phenylalanine or tryptophan. Each record gives: V gene, clone size, J gene, D gene, CDR3 DNA, CDR3 protein. The D gene is left open where the match is weak. A clone size is listed for some rows: how often the clone was seen (once, few, many), or a class if it is expanded.

>TRBV28|few|TRBJ2-3|TRBD2
TGTGCCAGCAGTCCTCCCCCGGGGACTAGCGGGAGGGGGGCCACAGATACGCAGTATTTT
CASSPPPGTSGRGATDTQYF
>TRBV27|NA|TRBJ2-3|NA
TGTGCCAGCAGTTCAGGGGCAGGGGTAAGGGATACGCAGTATTTT
CASSSGAGVRDTQYF
>TRBV9|NA|TRBJ2-2|NA
TGTGCCAGCAGCGTGGGAGTGGACACCGGGGAGCTGTTTTTT
CASSVGVDTGELFF
>TRBV3-1/TRBV3-2|few|TRBJ2-3|TRBD2
TGTGCCAGCAGCCCATTTAGCGACGGGAGGTGCACAGATACGCAGTATTTT
CASSPFSDGRCTDTQYF
>TRBV29-1|NA|TRBJ1-2|TRBD1
TGCAGCGTTGAAGGACAGGGGACTGGCTACACCTTC
CSVEGQGTGYTF
>TRBV19|few|TRBJ1-5|NA
TGTGCCAGTAGTATAGAAGGTGAAGGGGGTTATAGCAATCAGCCCCAGCATTTT
CASSIEGEGGYSNQPQHF
>TRBV10-3|NA|TRBJ2-1|TRBD2
TGTGCCATCAGTGAGATCTTAGCGGGAGCCGACAATGAGCAGTTCTTC
CAISEILAGADNEQFF
>TRBV19|NA|TRBJ2-2|TRBD1
TGTGCCAGTAGTACCCGGGACAGGGTCACCGGGGAGCTGTTTTTT
CASSTRDRVTGELFF
>TRBV3-1/TRBV3-2|once|TRBJ2-7|NA
TGTGCCAGCAGCCAACTTCTGGAGCAGTACTTC
CASSQLLEQYF
>TRBV28|NA|TRBJ1-2|TRBD1
TGTGCCAGCACCCTGGGACAGGGGCCAGGGATTGGTGGCTACACCTTC
CASTLGQGPGIGGYTF
>TRBV19|NA|TRBJ2-5|NA
TGTGCCAGTAGAGCGGACCCGTCCCAAGAGACCCAGTACTTC
CASRADPSQETQYF
>TRBV3-1/TRBV3-2|NA|TRBJ2-5|NA
TGTGCCAGCAGACAGAGGAGGGACGAGACCCAGTACTTC
CASRQRRDETQYF
>TRBV14|NA|TRBJ2-1|TRBD2
TGTGCCAGCAGCCAGGCCTTACTAGCGGGAGTCGATGAGCAGTTCTTC
CASSQALLAGVDEQFF
>TRBV7-2|NA|TRBJ1-2|NA
TGTGCCAGCAGCTTAGACAATTCCCCCTATGGCTACACCTTC
CASSLDNSPYGYTF
>TRBV19|NA|TRBJ1-1|NA
TGTGCCAGTAGTATCCGTGGGGCCACTGAAGCTTTCTTT
CASSIRGATEAFF
>TRBV2|NA|TRBJ2-3|NA
TGTGCCAGCAGTATCAGCGGGACAGATACGCAGTATTTT
CASSISGTDTQYF
>TRBV3-1/TRBV3-2|NA|TRBJ2-5|NA
TGTGCCAGCAGCCAGTTCGAAGAGACCCAGTACTTC
CASSQFEETQYF
>TRBV5-1|NA|TRBJ2-7|NA
TGCGCCAGCAGCTCAGGGGGGAGGGAGCAGTACTTC
CASSSGGREQYF
>TRBV15|NA|TRBJ2-5|TRBD2
TGTGCCACCAGCCCCGGGGGACCTCGGGAGGTAGGAGAGACCCAGTACTTC
CATSPGGPREVGETQYF
>TRBV7-6|once|TRBJ2-1|TRBD1
TGTGCCAGCAGAGCTACAGGGGGTACTGAGCAGTTCTTC
CASRATGGTEQFF
>TRBV28|NA|TRBJ2-7|NA
TGTGCCAGCAGCTTGGACACTTCCTACGAGCAGTACTTC
CASSLDTSYEQYF
>TRBV27|NA|TRBJ1-5|NA
TGTGCCAGCAGTCCCTACGGGCCAGGGACTCAACACGACGGGCATTTT
CASSPYGPGTQHDGHF
>TRBV11-3|NA|TRBJ2-1|NA
TGTGCCAGCAGCTCAAGGCCGGAGGCGAGGCAGTTCTTC
CASSSRPEARQFF
>TRBV3-1/TRBV3-2|NA|TRBJ2-7|TRBD1
TGTGCCAGCAGCCGCCGGACAGGGGATGGCCACGAGCAGTACTTC
CASSRRTGDGHEQYF
>TRBV29-1|NA|TRBJ2-1|TRBD1
TGCAGCGTTGAAGATCCCGGACAGGGGGTAATCGGTGAGCAGTTCTTC
CSVEDPGQGVIGEQFF
>TRBV6-5|NA|TRBJ2-7|TRBD1
TGTGCCAGCAGTTACGGGCTAGCGACAGGGGGATACGAGCAGTACTTC
CASSYGLATGGYEQYF
>TRBV2|NA|TRBJ2-1|TRBD2
TGTGCCAGCAGACTAGCGGCCTACAATGAGCAGTTCTTC
CASRLAAYNEQFF
>TRBV28|NA|TRBJ2-6|NA
TGTGCCAGCACCGTCTCTGGGGCCAACGTCCTGACTTTC
CASTVSGANVLTF
>TRBV6-5|NA|TRBJ1-6|NA
TGTGCCAGCACCCTCGACAGGTCGGGTGGGTCACCCCTCCACTTT
CASTLDRSGGSPLHF
>TRBV7-3|NA|TRBJ1-1|NA
TGTGCCAGCAGCTTCGCAGGTAACACTGAAGCTTTCTTT
CASSFAGNTEAFF
>TRBV28|NA|TRBJ2-5|NA
TGTGCCAGCAGTTCCCCCCAGGGCAGGGTGACCCAGTACTTC
CASSSPQGRVTQYF
>TRBV6-5|NA|TRBJ1-5|TRBD1
TGTGCCAGCAGTTTCAGGGGGATCAATCAGCCCCAGCATTTT
CASSFRGINQPQHF
>TRBV29-1|once|TRBJ2-1|TRBD1
TGCAGCGTTGAAGGGACAGGTAGGGGGTCCTACAATGAGCAGTTCTTC
CSVEGTGRGSYNEQFF
>TRBV13|NA|TRBJ1-3|NA
TGTGCCAGCAGCTTAGCAGCGGGTCTCTCTGGAAACACCATATATTTT
CASSLAAGLSGNTIYF
>TRBV28|NA|TRBJ1-2|TRBD1
TGTGCCAGCAGTTCCTCTCATCTAGGGGGCCCAAACAGAGCTAACTATGGCTACACCTTC
CASSSSHLGGPNRANYGYTF
>TRBV3-1/TRBV3-2|NA|TRBJ1-6|TRBD1
TGTGCCAGCAGCCATCTCAGGGACAGCCATTCACCCCTCCACTTT
CASSHLRDSHSPLHF
>TRBV6-2/TRBV6-3|NA|TRBJ2-7|TRBD1
TGTGCCAGCAGTTTTTCGACAGGGGGCTACGAGCAGTACTTC
CASSFSTGGYEQYF
>TRBV5-6|NA|TRBJ1-6|TRBD1
TGTGCCAGCAGCTTGGTGGCCACAGGGGGTGATTCACCCCTCCACTTT
CASSLVATGGDSPLHF
>TRBV28|once|TRBJ2-3|TRBD1
TGTGCCAGCAGTTTGATGGGACAGGGGGATAGAGATACGCAGTATTTT
CASSLMGQGDRDTQYF
>TRBV20-1|NA|TRBJ1-1|NA
TGCAGCCCCCCCTCGAACACTGAAGCTTTCTTT
CSPPSNTEAFF
>TRBV6-6|NA|TRBJ2-7|NA
TGTGCCAGCAGTGGGGACATCAACTACGAGCAGTACTTC
CASSGDINYEQYF
>TRBV24-1|NA|TRBJ2-5|NA
TGTGCCACTGGGTATGGCAGGGGTGAATTGGAGACCCAGTACTTC
CATGYGRGELETQYF
>TRBV28|NA|TRBJ2-7|NA
TGTGCCAGCAGTCAAACCCGGGGAAACGAGCAGTACTTC
CASSQTRGNEQYF
>TRBV3-1/TRBV3-2|NA|TRBJ2-2|NA
TGTGCCAGCAGCCCTTTGACAGTGTCCGGGGAGCTGTTTTTT
CASSPLTVSGELFF
>TRBV28|NA|TRBJ1-5|NA
TGTGCCAGCAGTTTGTTAGACAATTCGGAGCCCCAGCATTTT
CASSLLDNSEPQHF
>TRBV4-3|NA|TRBJ2-3|TRBD2
TGCGCCAGCAGCCAAGGACTAGCGGGAGCGGGGACAGATACGCAGTATTTT
CASSQGLAGAGTDTQYF
>TRBV7-9|NA|TRBJ2-4|NA
TGTGCCAGCAGCTCTACCCAGGGCGAAAACATTCAGTACTTC
CASSSTQGENIQYF
>TRBV2|NA|TRBJ1-2|NA
TGTGCCAGCGCGGGCCCTAACTATGGCTACACCTTC
CASAGPNYGYTF
>TRBV6-6|NA|TRBJ2-7|TRBD1
TGTGCCAGCAGTCATGGACAGGGTCTTTTATACTTC
CASSHGQGLLYF
>TRBV9|NA|TRBJ2-3|TRBD2
TGTGCCAGCAGCGATCAAGAGGGGAGGGGAGATACGCAGTATTTT
CASSDQEGRGDTQYF
>TRBV3-1/TRBV3-2|NA|TRBJ1-1|NA
TGTGCCAGCAGCCTTGGGCCCTATTCTACCACTGAAGCTTTCTTT
CASSLGPYSTTEAFF